These 5 T cell receptor beta chains were sequenced from one sample in a study of blood T cell repertoires in COVID-19. Clones were read by immunoSEQ multiplex PCR, and TCRdb kept only the in-frame ones, dropping some. The repertoire has about 200,000 clones, 80% to 90% of them found once; the top ten carry 9.7%. The sample taken for sequencing was peripheral blood. The receptors come from a man between 50 and 59 years old with active or convalescent COVID-19.

V and J are TRBV7-6 and TRBJ2-4, with 7 positions matching TRBD2. CDR1 SGHVS and CDR2 FNYEAQ come from the germline V gene. The V gene end was trimmed by 1 base and the J gene end by 8 bases; junction bases not matched to a gene: 8. The CDR3 sequence is 15 residues long. The CDR3 DNA sequence: TGTGCCAGCAGCTTAGTCCCAGGACTAGAAGACATTCAGTACTTC. It codes for CASSLVPGLEDIQYF. The full variable domain, rest sourced from reference TRBV7-6 and TRBJ2-4, is GAGVSQSPRYKVTKRGQDVALRCDPISGHVSLYWYRQALGQGPEFLTYFNYEAQQDKSGLPNDRFSAERPEGSISTLTIQRTEQRDSAMYRCASSLVPGLEDIQYFGAGTRLSVL.

The chain has TRBV20-1 and TRBJ2-3; 11 positions match TRBD2. V was pared by 3 bases and J by 3 bases, with 8 bases of the junction left unmatched. The CDR3 is 16 amino acids. In germline, CDR1 is DFQATT, CDR2 SNEGSKA (reference sequence). CDR3 protein: CSASSGRADRTDTQYF. The CDR3 DNA reads as TGCAGTGCTAGTAGCGGGAGGGCCGATAGGACAGATACGCAGTATTTT.

The V gene is TRBV28, the J gene TRBJ2-1, with TRBD2 identical over 7 bases. The CDR3 extends over 15 amino acids. After removal of 8 bases from V and 1 base from J, the junction contained 8 bases not matched to a gene. From germline, CDR1 is MDHEN and CDR2 SYDVKM. The chain's CDR3 is CASESGARSYNEQFF. The DNA of the CDR3 is TGTGCCAGCGAAAGCGGGGCCCGATCCTACAATGAGCAGTTCTTC.

The chain carries TRBV5-1 and TRBJ1-1; TRBD1 matches at 7 bases. V dropped 0 bases and J dropped 1; count of bases not matched to a gene: 3. CDR1 is SGHRS and CDR2 is YFSETQ in the germline V gene. The CDR3 is made up of 15 amino acids. In DNA, the CDR3 is TGCGCCAGCAGCTTGGTTTGGACAGGGAACACTGAAGCTTTCTTT. Amino acid sequence: CASSLVWTGNTEAFF. Based on the CDR3 plus reference TRBV5-1 and TRBJ1-1, the full variable domain is KAGVTQTPRYLIKTRGQQVTLSCSPISGHRSVSWYQQTPGQGLQFLFEYFSETQRNKGNFPGRFSGRQFSNSRSEMNVSTLELGDSALYLCASSLVWTGNTEAFFGQGTRLTVV.

The rearrangement joins TRBV9 to TRBJ2-6, with D perhaps TRBD1 (5 bases). The V end lost 4 bases, the J end lost 0 bases, and 14 bases lay between the germline ends. The CDR3 has 17 amino acids. The V gene's germline CDR1 is SGDLS and CDR2 YYNGEE. The CDR3 nucleotides read TGTGCCAGCAGCTCAGGGTTGGGTAGCTCTGGGGCCAACGTCCTGACTTTC. Translated: CASSSGLGSSGANVLTF.